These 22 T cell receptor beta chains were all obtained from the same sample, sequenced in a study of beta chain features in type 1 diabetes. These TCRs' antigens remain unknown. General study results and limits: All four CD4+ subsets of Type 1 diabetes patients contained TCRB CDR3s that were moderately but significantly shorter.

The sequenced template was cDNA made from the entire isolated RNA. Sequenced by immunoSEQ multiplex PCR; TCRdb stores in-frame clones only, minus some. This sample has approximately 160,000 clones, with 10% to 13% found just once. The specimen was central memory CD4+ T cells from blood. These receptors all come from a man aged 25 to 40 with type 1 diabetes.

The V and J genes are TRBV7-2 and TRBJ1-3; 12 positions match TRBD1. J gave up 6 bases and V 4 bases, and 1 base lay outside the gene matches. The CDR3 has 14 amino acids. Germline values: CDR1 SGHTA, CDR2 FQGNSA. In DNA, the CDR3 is TGTGCCAGCAGCTGGGGACAGGGGGCAAACACCATATATTTT. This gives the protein CASSWGQGANTIYF.

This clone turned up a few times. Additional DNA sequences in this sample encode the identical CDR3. In DNA, the CDR3 is TGCAGCGTTGAAGGGGCTCGTAACACTGAAGCTTTCTTT. It codes for CSVEGARNTEAFF. The genes are TRBV29-1 and TRBJ1-1; D ambiguous. V lost 1 base and J 2 bases, leaving 8 bases between the germline ends. This CDR3 region has 13 residues. CDR1 is SQVTM, CDR2 ANQGSEA, per germline.

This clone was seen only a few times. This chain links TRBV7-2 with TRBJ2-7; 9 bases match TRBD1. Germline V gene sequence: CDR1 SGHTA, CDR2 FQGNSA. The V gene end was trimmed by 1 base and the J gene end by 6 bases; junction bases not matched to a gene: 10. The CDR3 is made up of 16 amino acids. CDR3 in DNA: TGTGCCAGCAGCTTAGTCGGGGGACAGGGATCCCTCGAGCAGTACTTC. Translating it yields CASSLVGGQGSLEQYF.

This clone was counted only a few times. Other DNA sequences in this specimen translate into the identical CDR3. CDR3 sequence (DNA): TGTGCCACCAGCAGAGATAGGACAGGGGGGGAGACCCAGTACTTC. Amino acid sequence: CATSRDRTGGETQYF. The gene calls are TRBV15 and TRBJ2-5; 10 positions match TRBD1. Germline V gene lookup returns CDR1 LNHNV and CDR2 YYDKDF (reference sequence). The CDR3 length is 15 residues. The V gene end was trimmed by 0 bases and the J gene end by 5 bases; junction bases not matched to a gene: 3.

CDR3 protein: CASRKGGANVLTF. The DNA for the CDR3 is TGTGCCAGCAGGAAGGGAGGCGCCAACGTCCTGACTTTC. The genes are TRBV27 and TRBJ2-6, with D possibly TRBD2 on 6 matching bases. The CDR3 totals 13 residues. Trimming took off 6 bases at V and 7 bases at J, with 10 bases between the two ends. Germline V gene data show CDR1 as MNHEY and CDR2 as SMNVEV (reference sequence).

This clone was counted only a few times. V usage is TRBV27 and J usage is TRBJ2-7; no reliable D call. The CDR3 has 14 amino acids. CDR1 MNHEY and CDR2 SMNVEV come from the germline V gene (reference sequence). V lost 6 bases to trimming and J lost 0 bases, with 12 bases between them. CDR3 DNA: TGTGCCAGCAGGCGGCTCCAGAGCTCCTACGAGCAGTACTTC. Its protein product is CASRRLQSSYEQYF.

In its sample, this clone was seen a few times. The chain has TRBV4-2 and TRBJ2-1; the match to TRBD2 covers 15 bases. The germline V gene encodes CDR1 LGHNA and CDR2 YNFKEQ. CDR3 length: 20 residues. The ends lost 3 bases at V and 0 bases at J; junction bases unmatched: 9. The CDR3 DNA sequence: TGTGCCAGCAGCCAGAGATTCGGACTAGCGGGAGGGGTCTCCTACAATGAGCAGTTCTTC. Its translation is CASSQRFGLAGGVSYNEQFF.

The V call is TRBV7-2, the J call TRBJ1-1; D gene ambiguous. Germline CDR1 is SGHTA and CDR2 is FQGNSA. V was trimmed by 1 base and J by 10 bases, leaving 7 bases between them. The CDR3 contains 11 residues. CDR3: CASSLVWAAFF. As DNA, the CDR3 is TGTGCCAGCAGCTTAGTATGGGCAGCTTTCTTT.

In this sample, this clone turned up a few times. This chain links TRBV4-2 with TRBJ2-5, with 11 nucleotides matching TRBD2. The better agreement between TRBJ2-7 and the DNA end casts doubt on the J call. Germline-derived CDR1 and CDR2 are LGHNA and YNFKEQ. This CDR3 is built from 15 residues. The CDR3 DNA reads TGTGCCAGCAGGAGTACTAGCGGGAGTGCCTACGAGCAGTACTTC. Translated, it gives CASRSTSGSAYEQYF.

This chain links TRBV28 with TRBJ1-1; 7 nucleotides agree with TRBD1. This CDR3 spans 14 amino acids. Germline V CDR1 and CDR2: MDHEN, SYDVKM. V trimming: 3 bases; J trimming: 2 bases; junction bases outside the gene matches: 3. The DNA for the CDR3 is TGTGCCAGCAGTTTCACAGGGGCAAACACTGAAGCTTTCTTT. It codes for CASSFTGANTEAFF.

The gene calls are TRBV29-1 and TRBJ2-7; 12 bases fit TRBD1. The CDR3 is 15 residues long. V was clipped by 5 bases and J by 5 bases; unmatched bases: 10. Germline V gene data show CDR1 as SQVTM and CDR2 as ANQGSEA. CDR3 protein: CSVSPGTGGHHEQYF. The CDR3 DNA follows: TGCAGCGTTAGCCCGGGGACAGGGGGCCATCACGAGCAGTACTTC.

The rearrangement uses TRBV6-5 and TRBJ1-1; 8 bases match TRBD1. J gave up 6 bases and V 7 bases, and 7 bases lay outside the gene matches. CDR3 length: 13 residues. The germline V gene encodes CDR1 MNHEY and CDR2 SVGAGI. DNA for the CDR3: TGTGCCAGCACGGACAGGGTTCTTTCTGAAGCTTTCTTT. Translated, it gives CASTDRVLSEAFF.

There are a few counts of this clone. The CDR3 DNA reads TGTGCCATCAGTGACAGGGGCTACACCTTC. Translated: CAISDRGYTF. V and J are TRBV10-3 and TRBJ1-2; D gene uncertain. This CDR3 has 10 amino acids. Trimming removed 3 bases at V and 8 bases at J, with 4 bases between. Germline CDR1 ENHRY, CDR2 SYGVKD.

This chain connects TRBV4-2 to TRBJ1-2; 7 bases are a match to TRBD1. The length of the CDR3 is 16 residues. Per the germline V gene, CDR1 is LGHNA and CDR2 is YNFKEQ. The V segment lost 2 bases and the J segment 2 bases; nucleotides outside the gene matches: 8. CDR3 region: CASSQPGQAINYGYTF. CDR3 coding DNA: TGTGCCAGCAGCCAACCTGGACAGGCAATAAACTATGGCTACACCTTC.

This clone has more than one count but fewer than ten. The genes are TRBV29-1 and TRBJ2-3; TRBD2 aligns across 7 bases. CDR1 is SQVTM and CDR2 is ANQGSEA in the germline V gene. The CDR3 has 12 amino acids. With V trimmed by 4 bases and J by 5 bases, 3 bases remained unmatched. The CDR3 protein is CSVGEGRDTQYF. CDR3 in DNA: TGCAGCGTTGGGGAGGGGAGAGATACGCAGTATTTT.

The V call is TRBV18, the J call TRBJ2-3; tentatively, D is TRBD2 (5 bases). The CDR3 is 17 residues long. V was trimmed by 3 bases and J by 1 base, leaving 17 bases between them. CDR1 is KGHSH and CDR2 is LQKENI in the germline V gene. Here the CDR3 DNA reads TGTGCCAGCTCACCTCGGGCTAACCTAGCCGGCACAGATACGCAGTATTTT. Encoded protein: CASSPRANLAGTDTQYF.

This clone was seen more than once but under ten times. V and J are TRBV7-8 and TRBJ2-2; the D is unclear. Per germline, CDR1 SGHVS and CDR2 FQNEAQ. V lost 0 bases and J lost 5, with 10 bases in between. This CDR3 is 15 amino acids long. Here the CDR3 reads CASSLAHLVTGELFF. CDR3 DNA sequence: TGTGCCAGCAGCTTAGCTCACCTAGTGACCGGGGAGCTGTTTTTT.

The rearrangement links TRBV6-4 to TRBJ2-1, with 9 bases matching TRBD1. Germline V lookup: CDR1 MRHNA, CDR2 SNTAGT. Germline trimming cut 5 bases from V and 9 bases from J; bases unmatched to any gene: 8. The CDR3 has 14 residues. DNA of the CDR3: TGTGCCAGCAGTCCAATACAGGGGGCAGGTGAGCAGTTCTTC. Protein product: CASSPIQGAGEQFF.

This CDR3 reads CASSLSGTYEQYF. The CDR3 nucleotides are TGTGCCAGCAGCTTATCGGGAACCTACGAGCAGTACTTC. The chain combines TRBV11-1 with TRBJ2-7, with D tentatively TRBD2 (5 bases). The CDR3 loop spans 13 amino acids. Germline lookup yields CDR1 SGHAT and CDR2 FQDESV (reference sequence). V was pared by 2 bases and J by 2 bases, with 7 bases between.

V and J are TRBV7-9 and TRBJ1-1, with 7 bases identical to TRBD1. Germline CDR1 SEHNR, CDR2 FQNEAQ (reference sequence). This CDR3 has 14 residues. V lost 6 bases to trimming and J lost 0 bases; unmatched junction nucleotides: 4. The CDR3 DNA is TGTGCCAGCAGTGGACAGGCGTTGAACACTGAAGCTTTCTTT. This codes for CASSGQALNTEAFF.

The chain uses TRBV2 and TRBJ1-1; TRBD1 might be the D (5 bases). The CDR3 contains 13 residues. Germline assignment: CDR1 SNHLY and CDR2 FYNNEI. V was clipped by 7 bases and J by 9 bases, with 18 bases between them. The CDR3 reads CASTKGHRTKAFF. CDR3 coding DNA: TGTGCCAGCACCAAAGGACACAGAACAAAAGCTTTCTTT.

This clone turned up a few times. In DNA form, the CDR3 reads TGTGCCAGCAGTTTATCTGGGACAGGAGGACGCGAGCAGTACTTC. Protein sequence: CASSLSGTGGREQYF. The rearrangement joins TRBV28 to TRBJ2-7, with TRBD1 matching over 8 bases. V lost 1 base, J lost 6 bases, and 8 bases stayed unmatched. The germline CDR1 and CDR2 sequences are MDHEN and SYDVKM. The CDR3 has 15 amino acids.